The 29 T cell receptor beta chains presented below share a single source sample, sequenced in a study of T cell repertoires in cytomegalovirus infection. TCRdb redid the calling of the reads with MiXCR, one entry per CDR3 protein. The sample contains 450,000 to 600,000 distinct CDR3 sequences, about 11% of which appear only once. What was sequenced was PBMCs. The receptors originated from a human donor in good health (CMV status not recorded). Some clones in this sample may be carry-over from other donors' samples.

To note about this clonotype: This may be a read error: a much more frequent sequence differs by one nucleotide. J is TRBJ1-1 and V is TRBV14; D not resolved. CDR3 length: 15 residues. Germline assignment: CDR1 SGHDN and CDR2 FVKESK. Trimming removed 4 bases from V and 0 bases from J, with 12 bases in between. Written as DNA, the CDR3 is TGTGCCAGCAGCCCCCCCGTGACGTTGAACACTGAAGCTTTCTTT. This gives the protein CASSPPVTLNTEAFF. The full variable domain, with the rest looked up from reference TRBV14 and TRBJ1-1, is EAGVTQFPSHSVIEKGQTVTLRCDPISGHDNLYWYRRVMGKEIKFLLHFVKESKQDESGMPNNRFLAERTGGTYSTLKVQPAELEDSGVYFCASSPPVTLNTEAFFGQGTRLTVV.

About this clonotype: Germline is not matched at one junction end, which may reflect a read error. The rearrangement links TRBV29-1 to TRBJ2-1; TRBD2 matches at 9 bases. The CDR3 runs to 14 residues. Germline V CDR1 and CDR2: SQVTM, ANQGSEA. The CDR3 loop reads CSVIAGVPYNKQFF. The CDR3 bases are TGCAGCGTTATAGCGGGAGTCCCCTACAATAAGCAGTTCTTC.

This clonotype was counted between two and nine times. V usage is TRBV9 and J usage is TRBJ2-1; D might be TRBD1 (5 bases). Deletions cut 7 bases from V and 0 bases from J, with 17 bases between. Germline CDR1 SGDLS, CDR2 YYNGEE. The CDR3 has 16 residues. CDR3 protein: CASSLGEQSSYNEQFF. Here the CDR3 DNA reads TGTGCCAGCTCCCTAGGGGAACAAAGCTCCTACAATGAGCAGTTCTTC.

This clonotype appeared many times. The chain couples TRBV7-9 to TRBJ2-1, with 9 bases that match TRBD1. In germline, CDR1 is SEHNR, CDR2 FQNEAQ (reference sequence). The CDR3 has 14 residues. The J segment lost 7 bases and the V segment lost 3 bases, leaving 4 bases of the junction unmatched. CDR3: CASSLGGTGNEQFF. In nucleotides, the CDR3 is TGTGCCAGCAGCTTGGGCGGGACAGGGAATGAGCAGTTCTTC.

This clonotype came up many times. A read error may be the cause here, since a much bigger clone is one base away. The chain carries TRBV19 and TRBJ1-1; D remains ambiguous. Germline values: CDR1 LNHDA, CDR2 SQIVND (reference sequence). V was pared by 9 bases and J by 1 base, with 9 bases between. The CDR3 totals 12 residues. The CDR3 loop is CASRLGNTEAFF. CDR3 nucleotides: TGTGCCAGCAGATTGGGGAACACTGAAGCTTTCTTT.

This clonotype was observed many times. V and J are TRBV5-1 and TRBJ1-6; D remains ambiguous. CDR1 is SGHRS, CDR2 YFSETQ, per germline. Trimming cost V 5 bases and J 10 bases, with 19 bases left between them. The CDR3 totals 15 residues. In DNA, the CDR3 is TGCGCCAGCAGACCCGGAGTGGACTACCTCTCACCCCTCCACTTT. Amino acids: CASRPGVDYLSPLHF.

This clonotype has just a few counts. The chain combines TRBV27 with TRBJ1-4; D is possibly TRBD1 (6 bases). This CDR3 contains 18 residues. Germline CDR1 MNHEY, CDR2 SMNVEV (reference sequence). V was cut by 0 bases and J by 0 bases, with 14 bases left in between. The CDR3 region has the DNA TGTGCCAGCAGTTTATCCACCGGGACAAGAGCAACTAATGAAAAACTGTTTTTT. Its protein product is CASSLSTGTRATNEKLFF.

This clonotype came up many times. This chain joins TRBV12-3 or TRBV12-4 and TRBJ2-7; D gene ambiguous. The V and J ends lost 6 bases and 3 bases respectively, with 6 bases between them. The CDR3 is 11 residues long. DNA of the CDR3: TGTGCCAGCAGAAAGAACTACGAGCAGTACTTC. Protein product: CASRKNYEQYF.

This clonotype has at least ten counts. V usage is TRBV7-2 and J usage is TRBJ2-1; D ambiguous. Germline V gene data show CDR1 as SGHTA and CDR2 as FQGNSA. This CDR3 is built from 15 residues. V lost 1 base and J 7 bases, leaving 14 bases between the germline ends. As DNA, the CDR3 is TGTGCCAGCAGCTTAGAGGCGCTTTGGGTAAATGAGCAGTTCTTC. Protein product: CASSLEALWVNEQFF. Combining the CDR3 with reference TRBV7-2 and TRBJ2-1 gives the whole variable domain GAGVSQSPSNKVTEKGKDVELRCDPISGHTALYWYRQSLGQGLEFLIYFQGNSAPDKSGLPSDRFSAERTGGSVSTLTIQRTQQEDSAVYLCASSLEALWVNEQFFGPGTRLTVL.

This chain connects TRBV20-1 to TRBJ2-1; 7 bases line up with TRBD1. The CDR3 length is 12 residues. From germline, CDR1 is DFQATT and CDR2 SNEGSKA (reference sequence). V dropped 4 bases and J dropped 8; count of bases not matched to a gene: 5. This CDR3 is CSANSRGYEQFF. In DNA, the CDR3 is TGCAGTGCTAATAGCAGGGGGTATGAGCAGTTCTTC.

V gene TRBV7-9 combines with J gene TRBJ1-1, with D maybe TRBD1 (5 bases). This CDR3 is 14 amino acids long. Looked up from germline, CDR1 is SEHNR and CDR2 is FQNEAQ (reference sequence). The V and J ends lost 2 bases and 3 bases respectively, with 10 bases between them. CDR3 nucleotides: TGTGCCAGCAGCTTACCGACAGTACACACTGAAGCTTTCTTT. Protein: CASSLPTVHTEAFF.

There are many counts of this clonotype. The chain combines TRBV2 with TRBJ2-1; a possible D gene is TRBD2 (5 bases). The V and J ends lost 3 bases and 4 bases respectively, with 13 bases between them. CDR1 is SNHLY and CDR2 is FYNNEI in the germline V gene. The CDR3 sequence is 15 residues long. The CDR3 DNA sequence: TGTGCCAGCAGTGAGGAGCTAGCAGAATACAATGAGCAGTTCTTC. Translated: CASSEELAEYNEQFF. The full variable domain, rest sourced from reference TRBV2 and TRBJ2-1, is EPEVTQTPSHQVTQMGQEVILRCVPISNHLYFYWYRQILGQKVEFLVSFYNNEISEKSEIFDDQFSVERPDGSNFTLKIRSTKLEDSAMYFCASSEELAEYNEQFFGPGTRLTVL.

The table lists this clonotype with many counts. The V and J genes are TRBV28 and TRBJ2-7; D is unresolved. This CDR3 region has 15 residues. Per germline, CDR1 MDHEN and CDR2 SYDVKM. V lost 5 bases and J lost 0, with 14 bases in between. CDR3 in amino acids: CASSQMRTFSYEQYF. The CDR3 nucleotides are TGTGCCAGCAGTCAAATGCGGACGTTCTCCTACGAGCAGTACTTC. The full variable domain, completed using reference TRBV28 and TRBJ2-7, is DVKVTQSSRYLVKRTGEKVFLECVQDMDHENMFWYRQDPGLGLRLIYFSYDVKMKEKGDIPEGYSVSREKKERFSLILESASTNQTSMYLCASSQMRTFSYEQYFGPGTRLTVT.

V usage is TRBV18 and J usage is TRBJ1-4; 9 bases are shared with TRBD1. V lost 3 bases and J lost 7; bases outside the gene matches: 6. The CDR3 runs to 15 residues. Germline loops: CDR1 KGHSH, CDR2 LQKENI. This CDR3 reads CASSPGTGNGEKLFF. The CDR3 bases are TGTGCCAGCTCACCCGGGACAGGGAACGGTGAAAAACTGTTTTTT.

On this clonotype itself: A much larger clone is a single base away; this may be a read error. The J gene is TRBJ2-4, the V gene TRBV3-1; tentatively, D is TRBD1 (5 bases). The CDR3 is 14 amino acids. Germline V gene sequence: CDR1 LGHDT, CDR2 YNNKEL (reference sequence). The DNA for the CDR3 is TGTGCCAGCAGCCAAGGAGCGCCCCAGGGCATTCAGGACTTC. This gives the protein CASSQGAPQGIQDF. The full variable domain, rest sourced from reference TRBV3-1 and TRBJ2-4, is DTAVSQTPKYLVTQMGNDKSIKCEQNLGHDTMYWYKQDSKKFLKIMFSYNNKELIINETVPNRFSPKSPDKAHLNLHINSLELGDSAVYFCASSQGAPQGIQDFGAGTRLSVL.

The V call is TRBV19, the J call TRBJ1-1; perhaps TRBD1 as D (5 bases). The CDR3 runs 16 residues. Germline V gene sequence: CDR1 LNHDA, CDR2 SQIVND (reference sequence). Trimming removed 7 bases from V and 2 bases from J, with 20 bases in between. CDR3 coding DNA: TGTGCCAGTACCCCTTGGGGGGGACGGGTAAACACTGAAGCTTTCTTT. Translation: CASTPWGGRVNTEAFF.

This clonotype has at least ten counts. The genes are TRBV28 and TRBJ2-1, with 7 bases identical to TRBD2. CDR1 is MDHEN, CDR2 SYDVKM, per germline. The trim removed 10 bases at V and 12 bases at J, leaving 12 bases unmatched. The CDR3 is 12 residues long. The CDR3 DNA reads as TGTGCCACCGCGTTGCTAGCGGAAGCGCAGTTCTTC. This encodes CATALLAEAQFF. The full variable domain, rest sourced from reference TRBV28 and TRBJ2-1, is DVKVTQSSRYLVKRTGEKVFLECVQDMDHENMFWYRQDPGLGLRLIYFSYDVKMKEKGDIPEGYSVSREKKERFSLILESASTNQTSMYLCATALLAEAQFFGPGTRLTVL.

This clonotype was seen at least ten times. This rearrangement joins TRBV11-3 to TRBJ2-3; TRBD2 matches at 9 bases. This CDR3 region has 15 residues. Germline CDR1 is SGHNT and CDR2 is YENEEA. Trimming removed 5 bases from V and 1 base from J; junction bases left unmatched: 4. CDR3 in amino acids: CASSNVAGGTDTQYF. CDR3 DNA sequence: TGTGCCAGCAGCAACGTAGCGGGAGGCACAGATACGCAGTATTTT.

This clonotype showed up many times. V and J are TRBV7-2 and TRBJ2-5, with D perhaps matching TRBD1 (6 bases). V lost 5 bases and J 1 base, leaving 11 bases between the germline ends. The germline V gene encodes CDR1 SGHTA and CDR2 FQGNSA. The CDR3 is 14 residues long. CDR3: CASSADRPQETQYF. CDR3 coding DNA: TGTGCCAGCAGCGCAGACAGGCCCCAAGAGACCCAGTACTTC.

The chain is built from TRBV9 and TRBJ2-5; 11 bases align to TRBD1. J was trimmed by 4 bases and V by 0 bases; bases with no gene match: 5. From germline, CDR1 is SGDLS and CDR2 YYNGEE. This CDR3 spans 16 amino acids. CDR3 DNA sequence: TGTGCCAGCAGCGTAGGGACAGGGGGCATAGGAGAGACCCAGTACTTC. This encodes CASSVGTGGIGETQYF.

The sample holds many counts of this clonotype. The chain uses TRBV7-2 and TRBJ1-5; D is unclear. Per the germline V gene, CDR1 is SGHTA and CDR2 is FQGNSA. The CDR3 runs to 16 residues. Trimming removed 0 bases from V and 0 bases from J, with 9 bases in between. The CDR3 sequence: CASSLAIGFSNQPQHF. CDR3 DNA sequence: TGTGCCAGCAGCTTAGCGATCGGCTTTAGCAATCAGCCCCAGCATTTT.

The chain carries TRBV10-3 and TRBJ2-7; a possible D gene is TRBD2 (6 bases). In germline, CDR1 is ENHRY, CDR2 SYGVKD. The length of the CDR3 is 14 residues. The V end was cut by 3 bases, the J end by 4 bases, with 13 bases between. The CDR3 sequence is CAISEGGSGYEQYF. Written as DNA, the CDR3 is TGTGCCATCAGTGAAGGAGGGAGTGGGTACGAGCAGTACTTC.

In this sample, this clonotype turned up many times. V gene TRBV5-5 combines with J gene TRBJ2-1; no reliable D call. The CDR3 has 15 amino acids. CDR1 SGHKS and CDR2 YYEKEE come from the germline V gene (reference sequence). The V end lost 2 bases, the J end lost 8 bases, and 17 bases lay between the germline ends. The CDR3 loop is CASSFPRWGLDEQFF. The CDR3, as DNA: TGTGCCAGCAGCTTTCCCAGGTGGGGTCTGGATGAGCAGTTCTTC.

This clonotype was detected only a few times. The chain is built from TRBV13 and TRBJ2-1; the D gene is possibly TRBD2 (5 bases). V was cut by 5 bases and J by 10 bases, with 12 bases left in between. The germline CDR1 and CDR2 sequences are PRHDT and FYEKMQ (reference sequence). CDR3 length: 12 amino acids. The CDR3 region is CASSPGRREQFF. DNA of the CDR3: TGTGCCAGCAGCCCCGGCCGGAGGGAGCAGTTCTTC. Using reference TRBV13 and TRBJ2-1 for the parts outside the CDR3, the full variable domain is AAGVIQSPRHLIKEKRETATLKCYPIPRHDTVYWYQQGPGQDPQFLISFYEKMQSDKGSIPDRFSAQQFSDYHSELNMSSLELGDSALYFCASSPGRREQFFGPGTRLTVL.

This clonotype came up a few times. The chain employs TRBV4-2 and TRBJ1-1; 9 bases agree with TRBD1. The CDR3 has 15 amino acids. CDR1 and CDR2 from the germline V gene are LGHNA and YNFKEQ. Losses at the gene ends were 2 bases for V and 0 bases for J; bases not matched to a gene: 1. As DNA, the CDR3 is TGTGCCAGCAGCCAAACAGGGGGCATGAACACTGAAGCTTTCTTT. Residues: CASSQTGGMNTEAFF.

The chain recombines TRBV6-5 with TRBJ1-6; no reliable D call. Germline loops: CDR1 MNHEY, CDR2 SVGAGI. CDR3 length equals 12 residues. The germline V and J ends were trimmed by 5 bases and 9 bases, with 8 bases remaining between them. CDR3 DNA sequence: TGTGCCAGCAGTACGATAGTTTCACCCCTCCACTTT. It translates to CASSTIVSPLHF.

This clonotype came up many times. The chain carries TRBV7-6 and TRBJ1-2, with 7 positions matching TRBD1. This CDR3 region has 14 residues. Trimming at V came to 5 bases and at J to 4 bases, leaving 7 bases not matched to a gene. Germline CDR1 and CDR2: SGHVS and FNYEAQ. CDR3 sequence reads: CASSPHRGPYGYTF. The CDR3 DNA sequence: TGTGCCAGCAGCCCCCACAGGGGACCCTATGGCTACACCTTC.

On this clonotype itself: No conserved phenylalanine or tryptophan ends this CDR3, so it is likely a read error. The gene calls are TRBV11-2 and TRBJ2-2, with a weak D call TRBD1 (5 bases). Trimming left V 5 bases short and J 7 bases short, with 26 bases between. CDR3 length: 18 residues. CDR1 SGHAT and CDR2 FQNNGV come from the germline V gene. The CDR3 DNA is TGTGCCAGCAGCCCTATCTCGGCGAACAGGACGGCCCTCGGGGAGCTGTTTTTG. Amino acids: CASSPISANRTALGELFL.

This chain joins TRBV19 and TRBJ1-2; D not certain. The germline V gene has CDR1 LNHDA and CDR2 SQIVND (reference sequence). This CDR3 is 15 amino acids long. Trimming shortened V by 2 bases and J by 4 bases, and 14 bases separated the two germline ends. CDR3 sequence: CASSIPGEGRYGYTF. CDR3 in DNA: TGTGCCAGTAGTATACCCGGGGAAGGGCGCTATGGCTACACCTTC.